What follows describes a single T cell receptor beta chain. Primers for the PCR totalled 60 Vbeta and 13 Jbeta. Generated by immunoSEQ multiplex PCR, the TCRdb table keeps only in-frame clones and is missing some. The data hold around 140,000 clones, with around four fifths observed a single time. The sample is drawn from a study of cytomegalovirus exposure and HLA in healthy donors. CDR3 length equals 16 residues. CDR1 is SGHTA and CDR2 is FQGNSA in the germline V gene. The sample was PBMCs. The rearrangement joins TRBV7-2 to TRBJ2-5, with TRBD2 as a possible D gene (7 bases). TRBJ2-7 matches the DNA end more closely, so the J call is doubtful. This sequence was found in a female donor in good health and CMV-seronegative. This chain's CDR3 is CASSLARGRGGYEQYF. For the CDR3, the DNA is TGTGCCAGCAGCTTAGCGCGCGGCAGGGGAGGGTACGAGCAGTACTTC.